Listed here are 5 T cell receptor beta chains from one sample, sequenced in a study of blood T cell repertoires in COVID-19. Generated by immunoSEQ multiplex PCR, the TCRdb table keeps only in-frame clones and is missing some. The sample consists of 60,000 to 70,000 clones, around 82% of them appearing once. Sequenced sample: peripheral blood. These receptors all stem from a man between 45 and 60 years old with active COVID-19.

CDR3 nucleotide sequence: TGTGCCAGCAGTCAGCTGGGACTAGCCGCAGATACGCAGTATTTT. This encodes CASSQLGLAADTQYF. J is TRBJ2-3 and V is TRBV27, with 9 positions matching TRBD2. The CDR3 consists of 15 residues. V was clipped by 5 bases and J by 4 bases; unmatched bases: 7. Germline V gives CDR1 MNHEY, CDR2 SMNVEV (reference sequence).

This chain uses TRBV12-5 with TRBJ1-1; D unresolved. The CDR3 extends over 13 amino acids. From germline, CDR1 is LGHNT and CDR2 FRNRAP. Between the trimmed V and J ends, which lost 0 bases and 4 bases, there was a span of 6 bases. The CDR3 sequence is CASGLVRGTEAFF. The DNA for the CDR3 is TGTGCTAGTGGTTTGGTTCGGGGCACTGAAGCTTTCTTT.

The gene calls are TRBV7-9 and TRBJ1-1; TRBD1 aligns across 7 bases. The ends lost 1 base at V and 3 bases at J; junction bases unmatched: 5. CDR1 and CDR2 (germline): SEHNR, FQNEAQ (reference sequence). This CDR3 comprises 15 residues. CDR3 sequence: CASSLVTGEDTEAFF. Here the CDR3 DNA reads TGTGCCAGCAGCTTAGTCACAGGGGAGGACACTGAAGCTTTCTTT.

CDR3: CAWSVLAGRYNEQFF. Written as DNA, the CDR3 is TGTGCCTGGAGTGTACTAGCGGGGCGCTACAATGAGCAGTTCTTC. This chain joins TRBV30 and TRBJ2-1; 10 nucleotides agree with TRBD2. Germline V gene data show CDR1 as GTSNPN and CDR2 as SVGIG (reference sequence). The V gene end was trimmed by 0 bases and the J gene end by 3 bases; junction bases not matched to a gene: 2. This CDR3 has 15 residues.

The count of this clone is one. The gene calls are TRBV7-6 and TRBJ2-7, with D perhaps matching TRBD1 (6 bases). CDR3 length equals 14 residues. The V gene lost 5 bases and the J gene lost 1 base, with 12 bases spanning the gap. Germline V CDR1 and CDR2: SGHVS, FNYEAQ. CDR3 region: CASSLITGSYEQYF. The CDR3 DNA follows: TGTGCCAGCAGCCTTATAACAGGGTCCTACGAGCAGTACTTC.